One and the same sample provided the 2 T cell receptor beta chains below, sequenced in a study of PD-1 blockade in classical Hodgkin lymphoma. Generated by immunoSEQ multiplex PCR, the TCRdb table keeps only in-frame clones and is missing some. The repertoire holds some 30,000 clones, about 88% seen once, with roughly 0.83% in the top ten. Time point reported: cycle 4 day 1 (C4D1), after five to seven weeks of nivolumab. All patients experienced relapse after autologous stem cell transplantation, and brentuximab vedotin exposure was variable. CD4+ T cells were purified from thawed PBMCs by magnetic negative selection. Source: CD4+ T cells from blood, taken before the fourth cycle of nivolumab. These receptors all stem from a human donor with classical Hodgkin lymphoma.

This chain connects TRBV28 to TRBJ2-7, with a tentative D call TRBD1 (6 bases). This CDR3 has 12 residues. The V end lost 6 bases, the J end lost 5 bases, and 11 bases lay between the germline ends. Germline lookup yields CDR1 MDHEN and CDR2 SYDVKM. The CDR3 loop reads CASRTGGDEQYF. DNA of the CDR3: TGTGCCAGCAGGACAGGAGGAGACGAGCAGTACTTC.

This clone was found once. The chain couples TRBV11-3 to TRBJ2-2, with no clear D. The germline CDR1 and CDR2 sequences are SGHNT and YENEEA. The CDR3 is 17 amino acids. Between the trimmed V and J ends, which lost 4 bases and 2 bases, there was a span of 17 bases. The CDR3 DNA reads as TGTGCCAGCAGCTCCCATGGTAGGAACAGAAACACCGGGGAGCTGTTTTTT. Protein: CASSSHGRNRNTGELFF.